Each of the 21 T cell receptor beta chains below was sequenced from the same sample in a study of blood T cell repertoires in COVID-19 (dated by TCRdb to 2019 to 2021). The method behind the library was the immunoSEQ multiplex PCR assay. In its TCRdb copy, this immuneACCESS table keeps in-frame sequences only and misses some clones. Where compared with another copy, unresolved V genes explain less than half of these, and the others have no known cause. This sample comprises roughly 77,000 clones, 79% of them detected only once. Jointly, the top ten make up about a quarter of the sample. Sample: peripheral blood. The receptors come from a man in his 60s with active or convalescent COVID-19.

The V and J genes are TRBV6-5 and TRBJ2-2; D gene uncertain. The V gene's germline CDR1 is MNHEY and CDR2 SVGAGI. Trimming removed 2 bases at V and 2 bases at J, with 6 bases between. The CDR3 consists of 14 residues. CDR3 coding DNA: TGTGCCAGCAGTTACGCACAAAACACCGGGGAGCTGTTTTTT. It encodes CASSYAQNTGELFF.

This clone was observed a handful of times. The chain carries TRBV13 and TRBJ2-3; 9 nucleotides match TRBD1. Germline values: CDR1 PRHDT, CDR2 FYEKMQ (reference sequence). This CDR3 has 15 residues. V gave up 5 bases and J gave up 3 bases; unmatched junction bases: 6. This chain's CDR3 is CASSHDRGSTDTQYF. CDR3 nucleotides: TGTGCCAGCAGCCACGACAGGGGGTCGACAGATACGCAGTATTTT.

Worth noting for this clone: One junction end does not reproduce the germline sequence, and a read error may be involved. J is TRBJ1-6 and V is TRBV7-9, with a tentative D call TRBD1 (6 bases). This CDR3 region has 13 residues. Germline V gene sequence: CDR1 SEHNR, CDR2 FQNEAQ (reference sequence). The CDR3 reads CASSLGGDSPLHF. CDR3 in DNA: TGTGCCAGCAGTTTAGGGGGGGATTCACCCCTCCACTTT.

CDR3 protein: CASSELRGGRVNEQFF. CDR3 bases: TGTGCCAGCAGTGAACTGCGGGGGGGCAGGGTAAATGAGCAGTTCTTC. The chain employs TRBV25-1 and TRBJ2-1; TRBD2 matches 9 bases. The V gene's germline CDR1 is MGHDK and CDR2 SYGVNS. The CDR3 has 16 residues. J lost 7 bases, V lost 2 bases, and 9 bases had no gene match.

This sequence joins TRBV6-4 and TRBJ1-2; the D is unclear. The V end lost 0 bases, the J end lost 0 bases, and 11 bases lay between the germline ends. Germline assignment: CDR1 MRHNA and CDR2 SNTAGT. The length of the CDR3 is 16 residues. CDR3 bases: TGTGCCAGCAGTGACTCGAGGGCGGCTCCTAACTATGGCTACACCTTC. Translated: CASSDSRAAPNYGYTF.

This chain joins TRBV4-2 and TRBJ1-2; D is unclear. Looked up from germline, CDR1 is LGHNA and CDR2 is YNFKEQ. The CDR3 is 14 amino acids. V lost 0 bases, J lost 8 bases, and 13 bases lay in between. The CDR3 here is CASSQDTSQRGYTF. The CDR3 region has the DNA TGTGCCAGCAGCCAAGATACTAGCCAGAGAGGCTACACCTTC.

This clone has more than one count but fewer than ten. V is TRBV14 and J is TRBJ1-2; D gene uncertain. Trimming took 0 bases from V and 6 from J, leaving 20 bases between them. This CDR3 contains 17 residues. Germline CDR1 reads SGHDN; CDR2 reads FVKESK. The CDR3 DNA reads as TGTGCCAGCAGCCAAGATGGCAGGATAACCTCAATTGATGGCTACACCTTC. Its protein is CASSQDGRITSIDGYTF.

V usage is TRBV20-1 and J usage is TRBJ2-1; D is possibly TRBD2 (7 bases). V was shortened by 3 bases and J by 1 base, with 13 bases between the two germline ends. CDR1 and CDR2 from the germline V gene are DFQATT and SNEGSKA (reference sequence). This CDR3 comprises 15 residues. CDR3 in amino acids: CSASFAGASYNEQFF. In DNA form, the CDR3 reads TGCAGTGCTAGTTTCGCGGGGGCTTCCTACAATGAGCAGTTCTTC.

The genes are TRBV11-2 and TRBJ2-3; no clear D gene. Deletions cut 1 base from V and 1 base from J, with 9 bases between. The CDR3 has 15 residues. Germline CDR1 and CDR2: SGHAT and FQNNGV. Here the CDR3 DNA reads TGTGCCAGCAGCTTAGGACTTCCCGGCACAGATACGCAGTATTTT. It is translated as CASSLGLPGTDTQYF.

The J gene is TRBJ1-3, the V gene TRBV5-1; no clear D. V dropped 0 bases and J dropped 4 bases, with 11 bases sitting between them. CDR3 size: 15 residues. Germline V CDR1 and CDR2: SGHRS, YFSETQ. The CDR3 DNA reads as TGCGCCAGCAGCTTGGATGACACCGAAGGAAACACCATATATTTT. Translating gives CASSLDDTEGNTIYF.

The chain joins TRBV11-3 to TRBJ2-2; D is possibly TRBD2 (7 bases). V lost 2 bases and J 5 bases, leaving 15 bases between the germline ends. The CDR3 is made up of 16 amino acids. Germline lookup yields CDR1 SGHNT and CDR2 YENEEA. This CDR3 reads CASSLRGGARTGELFF. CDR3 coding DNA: TGTGCCAGCAGCTTACGAGGGGGGGCTCGGACCGGGGAGCTGTTTTTT.

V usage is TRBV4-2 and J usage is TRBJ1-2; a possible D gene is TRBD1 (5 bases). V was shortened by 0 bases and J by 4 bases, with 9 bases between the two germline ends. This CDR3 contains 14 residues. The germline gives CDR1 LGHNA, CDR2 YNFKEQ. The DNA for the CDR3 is TGTGCCAGCAGCCAAGAGGCAGGGCCCTATGGCTACACCTTC. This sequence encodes CASSQEAGPYGYTF.

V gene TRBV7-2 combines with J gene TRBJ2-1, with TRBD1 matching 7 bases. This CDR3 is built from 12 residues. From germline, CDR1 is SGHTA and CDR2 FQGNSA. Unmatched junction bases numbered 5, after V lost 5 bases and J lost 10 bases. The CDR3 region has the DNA TGTGCCAGCAGCCCAACAGGGGTCGAGCAGTTCTTC. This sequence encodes CASSPTGVEQFF.

The CDR3 DNA reads as TGTGCCAGCAGCCCTTCTTTGGAGCAGCCCCAGCATTTT. It specifies CASSPSLEQPQHF. The gene calls are TRBV7-2 and TRBJ1-5; D gene ambiguous. This CDR3 has 13 amino acids. Germline V gives CDR1 SGHTA, CDR2 FQGNSA. V was trimmed by 5 bases and J by 7 bases, leaving 12 bases between them.

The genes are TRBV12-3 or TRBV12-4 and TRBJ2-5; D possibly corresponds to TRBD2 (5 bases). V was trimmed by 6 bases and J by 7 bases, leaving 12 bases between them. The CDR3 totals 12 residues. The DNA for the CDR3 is TGTGCCAGCAGAAGGACCGAGGGGACCCAGTACTTC. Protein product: CASRRTEGTQYF.

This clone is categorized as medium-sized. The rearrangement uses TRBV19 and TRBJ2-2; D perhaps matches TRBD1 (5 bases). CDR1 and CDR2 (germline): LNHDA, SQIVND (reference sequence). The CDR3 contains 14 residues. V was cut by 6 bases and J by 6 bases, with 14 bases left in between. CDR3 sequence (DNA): TGTGCCAGTAGAAGTGCAGGGTATGCCGGGGAGCTGTTTTTT. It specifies CASRSAGYAGELFF.

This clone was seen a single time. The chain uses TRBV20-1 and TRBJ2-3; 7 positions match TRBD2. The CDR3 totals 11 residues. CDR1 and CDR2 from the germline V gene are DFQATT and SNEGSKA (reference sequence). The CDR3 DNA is TGCATGAGCGGGAACACAGATACGCAGTATTTT. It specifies CMSGNTDTQYF.

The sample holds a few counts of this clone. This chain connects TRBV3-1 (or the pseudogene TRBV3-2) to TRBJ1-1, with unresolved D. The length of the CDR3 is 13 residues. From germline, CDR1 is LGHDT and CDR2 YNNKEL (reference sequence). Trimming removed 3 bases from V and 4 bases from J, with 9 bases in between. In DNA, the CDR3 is TGTGCCAGCAGCCACGAGGCCCCCACTGAAGCTTTCTTT. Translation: CASSHEAPTEAFF.

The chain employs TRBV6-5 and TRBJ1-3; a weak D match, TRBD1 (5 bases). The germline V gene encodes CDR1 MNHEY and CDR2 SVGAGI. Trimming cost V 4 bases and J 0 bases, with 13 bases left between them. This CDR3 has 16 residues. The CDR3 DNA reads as TGTGCCAGCAGTTCGCATGGGGCCCCCTCTGGAAACACCATATATTTT. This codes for CASSSHGAPSGNTIYF.

The CDR3 sequence: CASRPTETYEQYF. The CDR3 DNA reads as TGTGCCAGCAGACCGACTGAAACCTACGAGCAGTACTTC. The rearrangement uses TRBV6-5 and TRBJ2-7; D remains ambiguous. V lost 6 bases to trimming and J lost 2 bases, with 11 bases between them. CDR3 length: 13 amino acids. Germline V lookup: CDR1 MNHEY, CDR2 SVGAGI.

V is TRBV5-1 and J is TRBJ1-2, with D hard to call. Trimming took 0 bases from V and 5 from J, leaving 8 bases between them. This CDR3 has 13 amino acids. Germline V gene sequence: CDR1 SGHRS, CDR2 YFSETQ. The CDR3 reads CASSLEHGYGYTF. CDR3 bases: TGCGCCAGCAGCTTGGAACACGGGTATGGCTACACCTTC. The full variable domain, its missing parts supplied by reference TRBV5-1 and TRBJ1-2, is KAGVTQTPRYLIKTRGQQVTLSCSPISGHRSVSWYQQTPGQGLQFLFEYFSETQRNKGNFPGRFSGRQFSNSRSEMNVSTLELGDSALYLCASSLEHGYGYTFGSGTRLTVV.